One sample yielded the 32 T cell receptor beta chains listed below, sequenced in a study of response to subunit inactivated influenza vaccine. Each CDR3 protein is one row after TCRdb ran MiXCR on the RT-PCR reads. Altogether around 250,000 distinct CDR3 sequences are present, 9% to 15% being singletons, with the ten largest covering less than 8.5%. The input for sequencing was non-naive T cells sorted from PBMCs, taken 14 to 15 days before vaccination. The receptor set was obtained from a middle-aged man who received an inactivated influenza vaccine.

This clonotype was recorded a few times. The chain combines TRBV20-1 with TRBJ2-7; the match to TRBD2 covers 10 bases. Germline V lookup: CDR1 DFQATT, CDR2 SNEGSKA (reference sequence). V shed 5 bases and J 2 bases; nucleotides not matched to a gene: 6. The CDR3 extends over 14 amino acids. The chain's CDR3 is CSAYRTSGAYEQYF. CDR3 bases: TGCAGTGCTTACAGGACTAGCGGCGCCTACGAGCAGTACTTC.

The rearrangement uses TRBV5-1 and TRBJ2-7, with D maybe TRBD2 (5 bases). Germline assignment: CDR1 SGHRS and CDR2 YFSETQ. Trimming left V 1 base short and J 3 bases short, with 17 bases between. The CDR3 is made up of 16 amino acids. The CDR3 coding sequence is TGCGCCAGCAGCTTGTCGGTGTCTGCAGGAGGCTACGAGCAGTACTTC. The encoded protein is CASSLSVSAGGYEQYF.

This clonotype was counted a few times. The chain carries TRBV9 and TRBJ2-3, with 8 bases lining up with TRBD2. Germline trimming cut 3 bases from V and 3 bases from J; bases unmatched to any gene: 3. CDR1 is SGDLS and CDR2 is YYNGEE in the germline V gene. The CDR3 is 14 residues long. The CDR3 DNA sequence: TGTGCCAGCAGCGAGCGGGGGACAACAGATACGCAGTATTTT. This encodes CASSERGTTDTQYF.

The DNA of the CDR3 is TGTGCCTGGTGGAGCGCTGCAGATACGCAGTATTTT. This sequence encodes CAWWSAADTQYF. This rearrangement joins TRBV30 to TRBJ2-3; unclear D gene. CDR3 size: 12 residues. V gave up 5 bases and J gave up 4 bases, with 10 bases separating them. Germline-derived CDR1 and CDR2 are GTSNPN and SVGIG (reference sequence).

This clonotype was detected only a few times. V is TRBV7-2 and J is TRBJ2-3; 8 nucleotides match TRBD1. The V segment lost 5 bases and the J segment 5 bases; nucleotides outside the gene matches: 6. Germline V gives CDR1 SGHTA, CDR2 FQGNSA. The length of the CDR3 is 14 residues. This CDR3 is CASSLPGQVDTQYF. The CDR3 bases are TGTGCCAGCAGCCTCCCGGGACAGGTAGATACGCAGTATTTT.

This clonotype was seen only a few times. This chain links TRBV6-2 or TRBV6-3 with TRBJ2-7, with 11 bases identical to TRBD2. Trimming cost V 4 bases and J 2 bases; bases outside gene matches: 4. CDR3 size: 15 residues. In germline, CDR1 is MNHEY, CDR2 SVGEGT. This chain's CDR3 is CASSFVTSGAYEQYF. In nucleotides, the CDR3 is TGTGCCAGCAGTTTCGTGACTAGCGGGGCCTACGAGCAGTACTTC.

CDR3 sequence: CASSTPGLGSEQYF. CDR3 coding DNA: TGTGCCAGCAGTACCCCGGGACTTGGCAGCGAGCAGTACTTC. This chain uses TRBV6-1 with TRBJ2-7; TRBD2 might be the D (6 bases). In germline, CDR1 is MNHNS, CDR2 SASEGT. Trimming stripped 5 bases from V and 6 bases from J, with 17 bases between. CDR3 length: 14 residues.

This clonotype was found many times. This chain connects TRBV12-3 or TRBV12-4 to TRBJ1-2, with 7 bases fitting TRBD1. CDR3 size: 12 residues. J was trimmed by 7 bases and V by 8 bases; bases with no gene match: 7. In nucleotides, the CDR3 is TGTGCCAGCTGGGAGGGGGCGCGTGGCTACACCTTC. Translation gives CASWEGARGYTF.

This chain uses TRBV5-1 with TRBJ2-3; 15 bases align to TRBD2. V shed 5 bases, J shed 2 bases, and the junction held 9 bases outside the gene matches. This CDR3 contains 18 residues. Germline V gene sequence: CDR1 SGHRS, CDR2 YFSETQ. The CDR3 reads CASSPGTSGRSFTDTQYF. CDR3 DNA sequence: TGCGCCAGCAGTCCCGGGACTAGCGGGAGGTCATTCACAGATACGCAGTATTTT.

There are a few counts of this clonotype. The CDR3 DNA follows: TGTGCCAGCAGTGGATATAGACAGGGGACCGAGCAGTACTTC. Protein product: CASSGYRQGTEQYF. This chain links TRBV2 with TRBJ2-7; the match to TRBD1 covers 8 bases. The CDR3 contains 14 residues. Germline loops: CDR1 SNHLY, CDR2 FYNNEI. Unmatched junction bases numbered 8, after V lost 4 bases and J lost 6 bases.

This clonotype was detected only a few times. In DNA, the CDR3 is TGTGCCAGTATGGATGTGGGCACTGAAGCTTTCTTT. Translated: CASMDVGTEAFF. This chain uses TRBV19 with TRBJ1-1; the D is unclear. Germline V gene sequence: CDR1 LNHDA, CDR2 SQIVND (reference sequence). The CDR3 loop spans 12 amino acids. The V and J ends lost 7 bases and 4 bases respectively, with 10 bases between them.

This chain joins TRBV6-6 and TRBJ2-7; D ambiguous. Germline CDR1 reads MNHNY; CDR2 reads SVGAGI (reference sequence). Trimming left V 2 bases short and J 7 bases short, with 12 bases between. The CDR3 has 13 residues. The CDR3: CASSYDGRKEQYF. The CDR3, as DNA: TGTGCCAGCAGTTACGACGGACGGAAGGAGCAGTACTTC.

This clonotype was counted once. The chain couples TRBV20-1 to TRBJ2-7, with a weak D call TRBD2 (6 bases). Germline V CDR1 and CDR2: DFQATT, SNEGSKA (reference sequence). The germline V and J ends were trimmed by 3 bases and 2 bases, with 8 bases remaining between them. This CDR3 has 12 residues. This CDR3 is CSASLATYEQYF. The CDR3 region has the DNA TGCAGTGCTAGCCTAGCGACCTACGAGCAGTACTTC.

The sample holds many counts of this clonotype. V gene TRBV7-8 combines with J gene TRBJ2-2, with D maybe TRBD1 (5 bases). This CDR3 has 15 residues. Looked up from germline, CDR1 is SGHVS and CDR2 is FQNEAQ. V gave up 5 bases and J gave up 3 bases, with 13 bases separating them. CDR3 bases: TGTGCCAGCAGCCTCCCCCAGGGATACACCGGGGAGCTGTTTTTT. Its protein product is CASSLPQGYTGELFF.

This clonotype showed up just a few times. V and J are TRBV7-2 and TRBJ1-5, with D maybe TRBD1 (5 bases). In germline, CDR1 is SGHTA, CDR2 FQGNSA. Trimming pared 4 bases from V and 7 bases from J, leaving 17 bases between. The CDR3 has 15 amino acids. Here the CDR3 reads CASSYLGQGLQPQHF. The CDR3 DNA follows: TGTGCCAGCAGCTACCTAGGGCAGGGTCTCCAGCCCCAGCATTTT. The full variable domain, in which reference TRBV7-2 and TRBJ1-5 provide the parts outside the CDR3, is GAGVSQSPSNKVTEKGKDVELRCDPISGHTALYWYRQSLGQGLEFLIYFQGNSAPDKSGLPSDRFSAERTGGSVSTLTIQRTQQEDSAVYLCASSYLGQGLQPQHFGDGTRLSIL.

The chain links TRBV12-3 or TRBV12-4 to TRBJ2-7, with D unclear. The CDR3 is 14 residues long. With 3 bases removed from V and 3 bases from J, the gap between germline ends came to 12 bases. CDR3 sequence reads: CASSLSLTHYEQYF. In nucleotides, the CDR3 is TGTGCCAGCAGTTTGAGCCTCACACACTACGAGCAGTACTTC.

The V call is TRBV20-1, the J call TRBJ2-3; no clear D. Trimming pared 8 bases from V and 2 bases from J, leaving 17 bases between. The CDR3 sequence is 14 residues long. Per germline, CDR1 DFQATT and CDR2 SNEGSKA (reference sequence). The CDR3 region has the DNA TGCAGTTCCTGGACGTTATCGGACACAGATACGCAGTATTTT. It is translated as CSSWTLSDTDTQYF.

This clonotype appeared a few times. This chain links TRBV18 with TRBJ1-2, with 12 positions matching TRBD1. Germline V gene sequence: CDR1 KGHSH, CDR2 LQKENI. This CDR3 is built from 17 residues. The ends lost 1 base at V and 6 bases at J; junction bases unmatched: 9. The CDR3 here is CASSPQGQGALSHGYTF. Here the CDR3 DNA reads TGTGCCAGCTCACCACAGGGACAGGGGGCGCTTAGCCATGGCTACACCTTC.

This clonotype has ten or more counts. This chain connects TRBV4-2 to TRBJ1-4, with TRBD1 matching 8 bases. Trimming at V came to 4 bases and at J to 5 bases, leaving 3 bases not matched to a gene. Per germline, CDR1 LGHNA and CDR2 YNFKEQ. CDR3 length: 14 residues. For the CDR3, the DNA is TGTGCCAGCAGCCGGGGACAGGAAAATGAAAAACTGTTTTTT. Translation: CASSRGQENEKLFF.

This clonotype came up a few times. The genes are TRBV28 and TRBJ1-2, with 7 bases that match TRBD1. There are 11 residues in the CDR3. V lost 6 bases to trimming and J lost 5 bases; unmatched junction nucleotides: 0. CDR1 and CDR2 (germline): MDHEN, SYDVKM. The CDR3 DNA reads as TGTGCCAGCAGACAGGGGTATGGCTACACCTTC. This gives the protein CASRQGYGYTF.

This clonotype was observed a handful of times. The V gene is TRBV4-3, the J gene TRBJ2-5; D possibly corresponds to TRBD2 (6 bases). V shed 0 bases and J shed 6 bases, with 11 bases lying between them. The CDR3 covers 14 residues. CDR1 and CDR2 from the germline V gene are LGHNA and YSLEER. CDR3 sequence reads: CASSQERGRQTQYF. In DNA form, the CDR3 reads TGCGCCAGCAGCCAAGAACGAGGGAGGCAGACCCAGTACTTC.

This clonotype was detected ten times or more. DNA for the CDR3: TGCAGTGCCCCGGGACAGTCCTCCTACGAGCAGTACTTC. Protein sequence: CSAPGQSSYEQYF. This chain uses TRBV20-1 with TRBJ2-7, with 7 bases that match TRBD1. Germline trimming cut 6 bases from V and 0 bases from J; bases unmatched to any gene: 5. CDR1 is DFQATT and CDR2 is SNEGSKA in the germline V gene (reference sequence). This CDR3 has 13 amino acids.

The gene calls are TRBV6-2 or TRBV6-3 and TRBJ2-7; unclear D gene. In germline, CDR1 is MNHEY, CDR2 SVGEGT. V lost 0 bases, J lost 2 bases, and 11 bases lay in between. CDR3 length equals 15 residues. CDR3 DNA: TGTGCCAGCAGTTACTCGCTGTTCCTAACCTACGAGCAGTACTTC. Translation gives CASSYSLFLTYEQYF.

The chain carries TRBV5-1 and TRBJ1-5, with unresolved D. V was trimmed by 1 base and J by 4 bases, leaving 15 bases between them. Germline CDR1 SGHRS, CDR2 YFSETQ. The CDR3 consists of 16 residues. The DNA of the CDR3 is TGCGCCAGCAGCTTGTTTCCCTTTCCCCGGAATCAGCCCCAGCATTTT. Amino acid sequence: CASSLFPFPRNQPQHF.

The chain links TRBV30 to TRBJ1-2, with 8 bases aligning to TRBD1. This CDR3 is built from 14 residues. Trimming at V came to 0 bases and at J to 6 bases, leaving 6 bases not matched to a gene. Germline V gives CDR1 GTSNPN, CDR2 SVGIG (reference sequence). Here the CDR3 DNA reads TGTGCCTGGAGTGTAGGATTGACAGGGGATGGCTACACCTTC. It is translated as CAWSVGLTGDGYTF.

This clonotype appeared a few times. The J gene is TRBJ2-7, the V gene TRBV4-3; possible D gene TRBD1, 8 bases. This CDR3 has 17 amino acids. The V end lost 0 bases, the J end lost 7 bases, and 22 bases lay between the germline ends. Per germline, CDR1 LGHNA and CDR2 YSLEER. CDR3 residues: CASSQDGGGVRGREQYF. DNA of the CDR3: TGCGCCAGCAGCCAAGATGGGGGAGGGGTCAGGGGGCGGGAGCAGTACTTC.

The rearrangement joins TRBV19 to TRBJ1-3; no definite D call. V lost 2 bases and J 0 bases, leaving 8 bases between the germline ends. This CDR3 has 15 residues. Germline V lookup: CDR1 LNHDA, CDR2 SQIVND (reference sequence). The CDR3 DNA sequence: TGTGCCAGTAGTATATCAGTCTTCTCTGGAAACACCATATATTTT. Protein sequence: CASSISVFSGNTIYF.

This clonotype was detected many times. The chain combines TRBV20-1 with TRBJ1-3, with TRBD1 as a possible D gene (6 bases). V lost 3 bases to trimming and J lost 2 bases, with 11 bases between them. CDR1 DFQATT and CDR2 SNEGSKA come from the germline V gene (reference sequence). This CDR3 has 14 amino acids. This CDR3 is CSASQGSPGNTIYF. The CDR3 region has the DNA TGCAGTGCTAGCCAGGGGAGCCCTGGAAACACCATATATTTT.

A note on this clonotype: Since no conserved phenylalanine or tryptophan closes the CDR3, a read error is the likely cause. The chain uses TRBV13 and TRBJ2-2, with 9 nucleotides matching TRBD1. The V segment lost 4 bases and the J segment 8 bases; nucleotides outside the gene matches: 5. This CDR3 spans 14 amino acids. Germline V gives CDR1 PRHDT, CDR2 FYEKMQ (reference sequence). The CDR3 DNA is TGTGCCAGCAGCTACAGGGGGCTTACTGGGGAGCTGTTTTGT. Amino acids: CASSYRGLTGELFC.

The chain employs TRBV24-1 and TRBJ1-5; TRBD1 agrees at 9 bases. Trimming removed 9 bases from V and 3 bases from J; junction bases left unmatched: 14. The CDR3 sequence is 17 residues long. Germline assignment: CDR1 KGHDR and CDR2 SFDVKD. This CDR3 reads CATSPAGQGTLNQPQHF. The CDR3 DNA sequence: TGTGCCACCTCCCCCGCGGGACAGGGAACACTCAATCAGCCCCAGCATTTT.

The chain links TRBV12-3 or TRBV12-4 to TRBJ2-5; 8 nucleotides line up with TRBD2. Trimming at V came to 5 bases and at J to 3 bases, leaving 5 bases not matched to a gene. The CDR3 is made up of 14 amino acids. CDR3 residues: CASSRGGAKETQYF. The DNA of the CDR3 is TGTGCCAGCAGTCGGGGGGGGGCGAAAGAGACCCAGTACTTC.

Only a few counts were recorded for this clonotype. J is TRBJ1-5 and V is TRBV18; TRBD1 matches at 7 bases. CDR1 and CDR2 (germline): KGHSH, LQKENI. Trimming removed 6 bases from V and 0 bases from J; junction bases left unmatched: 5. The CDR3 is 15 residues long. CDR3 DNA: TGTGCCAGCTCCCCCCCAGGGGGTAGCAATCAGCCCCAGCATTTT. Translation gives CASSPPGGSNQPQHF.